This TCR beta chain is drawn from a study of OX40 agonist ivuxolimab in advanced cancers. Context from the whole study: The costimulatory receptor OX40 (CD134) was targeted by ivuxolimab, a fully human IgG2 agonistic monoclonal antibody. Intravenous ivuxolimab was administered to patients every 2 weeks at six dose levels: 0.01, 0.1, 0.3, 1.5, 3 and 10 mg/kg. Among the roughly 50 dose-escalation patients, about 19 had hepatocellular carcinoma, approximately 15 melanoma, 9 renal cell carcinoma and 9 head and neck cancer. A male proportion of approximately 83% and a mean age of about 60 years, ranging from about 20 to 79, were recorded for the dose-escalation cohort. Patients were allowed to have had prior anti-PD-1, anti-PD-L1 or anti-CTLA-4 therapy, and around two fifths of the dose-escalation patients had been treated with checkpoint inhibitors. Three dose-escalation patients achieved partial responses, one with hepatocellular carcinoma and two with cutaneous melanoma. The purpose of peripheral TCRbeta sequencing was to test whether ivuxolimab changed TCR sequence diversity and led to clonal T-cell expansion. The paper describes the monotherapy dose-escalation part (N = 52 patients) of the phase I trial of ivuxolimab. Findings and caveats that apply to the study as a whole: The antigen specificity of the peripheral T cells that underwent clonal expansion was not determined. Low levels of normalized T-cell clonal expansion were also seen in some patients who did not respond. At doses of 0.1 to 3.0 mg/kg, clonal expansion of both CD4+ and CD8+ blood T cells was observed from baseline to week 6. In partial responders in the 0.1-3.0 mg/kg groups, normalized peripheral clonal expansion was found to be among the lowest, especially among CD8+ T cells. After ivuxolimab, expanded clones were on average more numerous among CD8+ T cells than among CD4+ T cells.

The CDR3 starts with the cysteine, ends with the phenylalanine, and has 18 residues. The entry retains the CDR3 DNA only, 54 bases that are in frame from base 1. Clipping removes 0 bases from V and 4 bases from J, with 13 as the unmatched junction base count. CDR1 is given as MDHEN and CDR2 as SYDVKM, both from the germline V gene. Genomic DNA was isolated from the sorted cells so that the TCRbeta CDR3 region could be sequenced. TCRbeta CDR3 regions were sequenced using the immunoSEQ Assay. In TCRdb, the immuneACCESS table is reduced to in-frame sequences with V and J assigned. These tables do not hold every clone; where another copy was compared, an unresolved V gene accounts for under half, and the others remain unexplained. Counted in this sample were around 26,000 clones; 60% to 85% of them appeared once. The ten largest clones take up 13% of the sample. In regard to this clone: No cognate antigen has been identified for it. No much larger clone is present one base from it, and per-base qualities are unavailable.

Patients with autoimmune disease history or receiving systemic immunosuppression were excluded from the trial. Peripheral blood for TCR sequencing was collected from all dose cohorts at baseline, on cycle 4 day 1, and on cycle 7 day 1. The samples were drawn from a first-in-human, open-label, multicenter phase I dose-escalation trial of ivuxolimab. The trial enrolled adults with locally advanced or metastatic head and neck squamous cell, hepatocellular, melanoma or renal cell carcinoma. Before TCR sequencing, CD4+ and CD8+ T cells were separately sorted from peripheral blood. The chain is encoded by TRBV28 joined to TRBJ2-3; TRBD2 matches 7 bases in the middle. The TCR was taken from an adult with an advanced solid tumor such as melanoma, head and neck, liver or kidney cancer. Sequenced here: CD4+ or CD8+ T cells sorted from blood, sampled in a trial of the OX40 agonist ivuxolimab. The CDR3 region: CASSLWGEAGVGADTQYF. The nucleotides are TGTGCCAGCAGTTTATGGGGCGAGGCGGGGGTTGGCGCAGATACGCAGTATTTT.